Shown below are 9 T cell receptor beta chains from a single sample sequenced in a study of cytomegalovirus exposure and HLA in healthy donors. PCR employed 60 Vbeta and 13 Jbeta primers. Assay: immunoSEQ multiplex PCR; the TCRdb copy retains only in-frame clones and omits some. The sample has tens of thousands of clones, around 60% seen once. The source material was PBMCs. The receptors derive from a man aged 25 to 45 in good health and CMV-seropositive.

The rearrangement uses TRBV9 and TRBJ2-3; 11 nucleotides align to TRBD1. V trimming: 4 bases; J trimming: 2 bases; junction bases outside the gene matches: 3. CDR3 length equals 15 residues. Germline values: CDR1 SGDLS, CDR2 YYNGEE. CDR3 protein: CASSFGQGATDTQYF. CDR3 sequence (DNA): TGTGCCAGCAGCTTCGGACAGGGGGCCACAGATACGCAGTATTTT.

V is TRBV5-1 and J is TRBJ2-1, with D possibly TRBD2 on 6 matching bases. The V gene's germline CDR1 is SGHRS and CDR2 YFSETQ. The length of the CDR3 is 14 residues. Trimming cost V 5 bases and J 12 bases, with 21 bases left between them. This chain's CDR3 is CASSSDAGLTRQFF. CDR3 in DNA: TGCGCCAGCAGTTCAGACGCGGGGCTCACGCGGCAGTTCTTC. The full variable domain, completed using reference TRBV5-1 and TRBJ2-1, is KAGVTQTPRYLIKTRGQQVTLSCSPISGHRSVSWYQQTPGQGLQFLFEYFSETQRNKGNFPGRFSGRQFSNSRSEMNVSTLELGDSALYLCASSSDAGLTRQFFGPGTRLTVL.

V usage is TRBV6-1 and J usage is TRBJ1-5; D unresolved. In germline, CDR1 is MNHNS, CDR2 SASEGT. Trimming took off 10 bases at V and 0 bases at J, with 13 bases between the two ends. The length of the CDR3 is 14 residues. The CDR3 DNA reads TGTGCCACATACTTGGGCTATAGCAATCAGCCCCAGCATTTT. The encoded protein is CATYLGYSNQPQHF.

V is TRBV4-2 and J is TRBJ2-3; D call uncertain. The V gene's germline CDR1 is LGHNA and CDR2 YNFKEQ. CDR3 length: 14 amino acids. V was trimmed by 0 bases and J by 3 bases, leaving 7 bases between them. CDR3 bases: TGTGCCAGCAGCCAAGATCTAGGTACAGATACGCAGTATTTT. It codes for CASSQDLGTDTQYF.

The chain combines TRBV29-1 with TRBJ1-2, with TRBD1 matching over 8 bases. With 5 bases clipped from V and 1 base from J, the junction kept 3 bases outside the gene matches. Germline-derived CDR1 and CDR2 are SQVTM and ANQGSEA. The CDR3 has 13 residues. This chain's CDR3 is CSVLTGDNYGYTF. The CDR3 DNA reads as TGCAGCGTTTTGACAGGGGATAACTATGGCTACACCTTC.

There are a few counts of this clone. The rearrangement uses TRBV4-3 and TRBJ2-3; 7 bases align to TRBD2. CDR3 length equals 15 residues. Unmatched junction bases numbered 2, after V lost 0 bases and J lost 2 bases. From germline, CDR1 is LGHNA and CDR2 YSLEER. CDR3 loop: CASSQDGTNTDTQYF. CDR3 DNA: TGCGCCAGCAGCCAAGATGGGACTAACACAGATACGCAGTATTTT.

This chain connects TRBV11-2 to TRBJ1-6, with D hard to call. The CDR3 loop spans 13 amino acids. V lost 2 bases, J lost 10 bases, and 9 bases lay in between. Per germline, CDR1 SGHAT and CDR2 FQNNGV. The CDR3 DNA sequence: TGTGCCAGCAGCTTAAACCTGGGCTCACCCCTCCACTTT. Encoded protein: CASSLNLGSPLHF.

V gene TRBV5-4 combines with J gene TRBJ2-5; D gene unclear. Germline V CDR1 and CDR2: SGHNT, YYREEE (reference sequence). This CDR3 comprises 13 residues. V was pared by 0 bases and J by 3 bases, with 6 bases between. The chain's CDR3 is CASSLAAEETQYF. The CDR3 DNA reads TGTGCCAGCAGCTTGGCGGCGGAAGAGACCCAGTACTTC. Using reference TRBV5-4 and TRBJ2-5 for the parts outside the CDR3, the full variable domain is ETGVTQSPTHLIKTRGQQVTLRCSSQSGHNTVSWYQQALGQGPQFIFQYYREEENGRGNFPPRFSGLQFPNYSSELNVNALELDDSALYLCASSLAAEETQYFGPGTRLLVL.

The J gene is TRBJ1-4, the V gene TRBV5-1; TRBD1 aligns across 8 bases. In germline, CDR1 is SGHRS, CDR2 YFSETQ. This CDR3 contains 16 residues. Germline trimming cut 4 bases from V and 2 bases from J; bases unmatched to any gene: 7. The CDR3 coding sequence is TGCGCCAGCAGCACGCCCCAGGGGGCTACTAATGAAAAACTGTTTTTT. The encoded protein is CASSTPQGATNEKLFF. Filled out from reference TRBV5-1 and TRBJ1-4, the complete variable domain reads KAGVTQTPRYLIKTRGQQVTLSCSPISGHRSVSWYQQTPGQGLQFLFEYFSETQRNKGNFPGRFSGRQFSNSRSEMNVSTLELGDSALYLCASSTPQGATNEKLFFGSGTQLSVL.